This T cell receptor (beta chain) derives from a study of T-cell memory formation after mild COVID-19. About the research overall: TCR clustering was largely donor specific. Study-wide points: A second wave expanding day 15 to 37 was CD4+-biased; contracting clones were balanced. Most CD4+ clones that shrank were in CM and EM, while CD8+ ones turned up in EMRA.

Trimming pared 11 bases from V and 0 bases from J, leaving 14 bases between. CDR3 size: 13 residues. Germline loops: CDR1 MNHEY, CDR2 SMNVEV (reference sequence). As concerns this clonotype: Its antigen is not identified.

A single record per CDR3 protein comes from TCRdb applying MiXCR to the 5' RACE reads. Of under 250,000 distinct CDR3 sequences in the sample, 8% to 9.5% were seen once. The material sequenced was PBMCs or a T cell subset sorted from them (not recorded which). The chain uses TRBV27 and TRBJ2-7; weak D call: TRBD1 (6 bases). This receptor was taken from a man between 18 and 35 years old who had mild COVID-19 (a few samples of this study predate the infection). Cell type and time point are not known. DNA of the CDR3: TGTGCCGCCTCCAGGGGCAGCTCCTACGAGCAGTACTTC. Translated, it gives CAASRGSSYEQYF.